Listed here is a single T cell receptor beta chain. The entry originates in a study of cytomegalovirus exposure and HLA in healthy donors. CDR3 size: 15 residues. V lost 3 bases and J lost 6; bases outside the gene matches: 7. Germline V CDR1 and CDR2: SGDLS, YYNGEE. Use of 60 Vbeta and 13 Jbeta primers characterized the PCR. Produced via immunoSEQ multiplex PCR; TCRdb's table is partial and in-frame only. This repertoire shows some 140,000 clones, approximately 80% found once; its top ten account for around 13%. The receptor's source is a man aged 25-45 years in good health and CMV-seropositive. Sequenced input: PBMCs. This rearrangement joins TRBV9 to TRBJ2-2, with 8 bases aligning to TRBD2. The CDR3 nucleotides read TGTGCCAGCAGCGCCCTTCCGACTAGCGCCGGGGAGCTGTTTTTT. This gives the protein CASSALPTSAGELFF. Full variable domain (remainder filled in from reference TRBV9 and TRBJ2-2): DSGVTQTPKHLITATGQRVTLRCSPRSGDLSVYWYQQSLDQGLQFLIQYYNGEERAKGNILERFSAQQFPDLHSELNLSSLELGDSALYFCASSALPTSAGELFFGEGSRLTVL.